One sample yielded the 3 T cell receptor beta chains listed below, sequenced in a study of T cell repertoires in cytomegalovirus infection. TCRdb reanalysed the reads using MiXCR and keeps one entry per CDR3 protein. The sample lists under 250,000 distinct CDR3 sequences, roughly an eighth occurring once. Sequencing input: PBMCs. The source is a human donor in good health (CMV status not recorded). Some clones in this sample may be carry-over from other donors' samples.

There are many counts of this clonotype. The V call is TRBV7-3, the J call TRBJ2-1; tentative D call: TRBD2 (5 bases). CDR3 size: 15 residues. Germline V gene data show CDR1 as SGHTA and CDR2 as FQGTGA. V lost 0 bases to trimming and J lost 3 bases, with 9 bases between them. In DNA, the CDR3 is TGTGCCAGCAGCTTAACTAGCGCAAACTACAATGAGCAGTTCTTC. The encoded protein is CASSLTSANYNEQFF.

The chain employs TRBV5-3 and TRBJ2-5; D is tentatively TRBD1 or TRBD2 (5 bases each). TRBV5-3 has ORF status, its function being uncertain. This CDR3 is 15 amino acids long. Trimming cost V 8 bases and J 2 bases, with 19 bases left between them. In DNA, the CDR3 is TGTGCCAGCAGCCCCGGGACGGGGATTCAAGAGACCCAGTACTTC. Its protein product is CASSPGTGIQETQYF.

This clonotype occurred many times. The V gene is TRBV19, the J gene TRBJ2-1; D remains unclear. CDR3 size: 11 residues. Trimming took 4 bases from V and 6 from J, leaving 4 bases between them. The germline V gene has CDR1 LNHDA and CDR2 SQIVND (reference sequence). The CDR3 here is CASSTFNEQFF. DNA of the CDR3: TGTGCCAGTAGTACCTTCAATGAGCAGTTCTTC.